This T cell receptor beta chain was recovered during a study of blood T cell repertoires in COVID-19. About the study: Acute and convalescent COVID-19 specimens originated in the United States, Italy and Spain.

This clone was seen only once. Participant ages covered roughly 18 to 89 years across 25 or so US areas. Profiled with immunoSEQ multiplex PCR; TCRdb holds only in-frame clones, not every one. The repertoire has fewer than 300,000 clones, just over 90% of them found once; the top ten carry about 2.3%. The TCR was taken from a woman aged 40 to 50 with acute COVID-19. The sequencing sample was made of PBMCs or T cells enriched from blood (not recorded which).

CDR3 nucleotide sequence: TGTGCCAGCAGCTTAGAAGGCCTGGGCCGCTACGAGCAGTACTTC. Translated: CASSLEGLGRYEQYF. This chain connects TRBV7-8 to TRBJ2-7; D gene uncertain. The V end lost 1 base, the J end lost 3 bases, and 13 bases lay between the germline ends. The CDR3 has 15 amino acids. From germline, CDR1 is SGHVS and CDR2 FQNEAQ.